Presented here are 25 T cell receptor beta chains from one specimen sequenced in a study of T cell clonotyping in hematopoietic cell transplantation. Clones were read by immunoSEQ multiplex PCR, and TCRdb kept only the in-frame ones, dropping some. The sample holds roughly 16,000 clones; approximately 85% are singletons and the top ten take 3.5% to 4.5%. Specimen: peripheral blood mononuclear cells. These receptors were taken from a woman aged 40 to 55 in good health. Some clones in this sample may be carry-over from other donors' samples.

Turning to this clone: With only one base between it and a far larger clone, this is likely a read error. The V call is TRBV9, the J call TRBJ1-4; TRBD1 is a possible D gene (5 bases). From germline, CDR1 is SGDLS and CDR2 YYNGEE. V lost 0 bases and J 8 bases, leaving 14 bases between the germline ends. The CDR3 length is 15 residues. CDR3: CASSVDGARKEKLFF. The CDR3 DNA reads TGTGCCAGCAGCGTAGACGGGGCGCGGAAGGAAAAACTGTTTTTT. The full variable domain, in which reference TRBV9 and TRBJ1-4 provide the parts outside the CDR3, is DSGVTQTPKHLITATGQRVTLRCSPRSGDLSVYWYQQSLDQGLQFLIQYYNGEERAKGNILERFSAQQFPDLHSELNLSSLELGDSALYFCASSVDGARKEKLFFGSGTQLSVL.

In DNA, the CDR3 is TGTGCCAGCAGTTACCCGACAGGTTTCGGGGAGACCCAGTACTTC. Translating gives CASSYPTGFGETQYF. The chain couples TRBV6-6 to TRBJ2-5; D perhaps matches TRBD1 (6 bases). The germline gives CDR1 MNHNY, CDR2 SVGAGI (reference sequence). This CDR3 contains 15 residues. Trimming took off 2 bases at V and 5 bases at J, with 15 bases between the two ends.

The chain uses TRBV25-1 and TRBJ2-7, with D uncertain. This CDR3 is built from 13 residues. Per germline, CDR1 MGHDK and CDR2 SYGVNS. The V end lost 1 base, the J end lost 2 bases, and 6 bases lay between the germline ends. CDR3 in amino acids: CASSEFEPYEQYF. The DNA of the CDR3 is TGTGCCAGCAGTGAATTTGAGCCCTACGAGCAGTACTTC.

CDR3 nucleotides: TGCGCCAGCAGCTTGGGAGGATATAGCAATCAGCCCCAGCATTTT. Translation gives CASSLGGYSNQPQHF. The chain employs TRBV5-1 and TRBJ1-5; unclear D gene. The V end was cut by 0 bases, the J end by 0 bases, with 7 bases between. Germline CDR1 and CDR2: SGHRS and YFSETQ. This CDR3 spans 15 amino acids.

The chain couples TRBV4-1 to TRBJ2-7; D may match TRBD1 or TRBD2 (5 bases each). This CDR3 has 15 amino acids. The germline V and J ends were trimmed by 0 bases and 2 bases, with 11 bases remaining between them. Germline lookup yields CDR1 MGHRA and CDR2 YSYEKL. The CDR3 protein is CASSQDRTGPYEQYF. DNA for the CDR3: TGCGCCAGCAGCCAAGATAGAACGGGACCCTACGAGCAGTACTTC.

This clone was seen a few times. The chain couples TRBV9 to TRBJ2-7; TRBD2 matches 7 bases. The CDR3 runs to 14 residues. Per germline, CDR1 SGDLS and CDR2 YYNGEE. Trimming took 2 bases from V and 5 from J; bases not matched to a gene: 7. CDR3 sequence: CASSVSGGSHEQYF. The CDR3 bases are TGTGCCAGCAGCGTTTCGGGCGGGAGCCACGAGCAGTACTTC.

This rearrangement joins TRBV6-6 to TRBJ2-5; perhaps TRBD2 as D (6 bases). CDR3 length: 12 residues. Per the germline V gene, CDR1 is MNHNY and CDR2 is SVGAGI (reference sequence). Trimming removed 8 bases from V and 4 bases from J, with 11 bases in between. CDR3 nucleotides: TGTGCCAGCCGCGACGGGGGAGAGACCCAGTACTTC. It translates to CASRDGGETQYF.

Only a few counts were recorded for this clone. CDR3 coding DNA: TGTGCCAGCAGTTCGGGACTAGCGGTTCCAGATACGCAGTATTTT. It specifies CASSSGLAVPDTQYF. The chain links TRBV28 to TRBJ2-3, with 11 bases lining up with TRBD2. J lost 4 bases, V lost 4 bases, and 4 bases had no gene match. From germline, CDR1 is MDHEN and CDR2 SYDVKM. The CDR3 loop spans 15 amino acids.

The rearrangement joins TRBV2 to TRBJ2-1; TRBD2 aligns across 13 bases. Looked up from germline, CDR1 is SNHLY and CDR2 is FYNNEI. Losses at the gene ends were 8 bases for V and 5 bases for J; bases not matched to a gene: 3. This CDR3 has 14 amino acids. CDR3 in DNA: TGTGCCAGCGGCGGGACTAGCGGGAACAATGAGCAGTTCTTC. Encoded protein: CASGGTSGNNEQFF.

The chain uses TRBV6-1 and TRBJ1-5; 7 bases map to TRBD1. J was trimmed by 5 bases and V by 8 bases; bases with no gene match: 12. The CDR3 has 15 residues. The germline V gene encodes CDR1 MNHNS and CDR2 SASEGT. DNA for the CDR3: TGTGCCAGCGTAGTGACAGGGACGCTGCATCAGCCCCAGCATTTT. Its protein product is CASVVTGTLHQPQHF.

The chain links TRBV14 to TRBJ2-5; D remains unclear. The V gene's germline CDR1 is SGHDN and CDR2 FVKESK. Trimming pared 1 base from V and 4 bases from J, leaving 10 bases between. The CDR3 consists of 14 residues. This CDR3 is CASSQGWARETQYF. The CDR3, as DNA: TGTGCCAGCAGCCAAGGGTGGGCGCGAGAGACCCAGTACTTC.

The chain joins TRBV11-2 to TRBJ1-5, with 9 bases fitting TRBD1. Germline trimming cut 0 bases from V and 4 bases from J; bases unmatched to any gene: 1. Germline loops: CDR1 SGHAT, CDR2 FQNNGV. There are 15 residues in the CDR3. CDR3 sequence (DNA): TGTGCCAGCAGCTTAGATGGGACAGGGAATCAGCCCCAGCATTTT. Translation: CASSLDGTGNQPQHF.

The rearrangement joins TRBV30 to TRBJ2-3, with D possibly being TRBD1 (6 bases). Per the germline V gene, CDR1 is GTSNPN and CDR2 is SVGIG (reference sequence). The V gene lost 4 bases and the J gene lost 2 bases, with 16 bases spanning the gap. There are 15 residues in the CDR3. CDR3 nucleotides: TGTGCCTGGACCCGCGACAGGCAAGACACAGATACGCAGTATTTT. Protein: CAWTRDRQDTDTQYF. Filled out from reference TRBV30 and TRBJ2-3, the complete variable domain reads SQTIHQWPATLVQPVGSPLSLECTVEGTSNPNLYWYRQAAGRGLQLLFYSVGIGQISSEVPQNLSASRPQDRQFILSSKKLLLSDSGFYLCAWTRDRQDTDTQYFGPGTRLTVL.

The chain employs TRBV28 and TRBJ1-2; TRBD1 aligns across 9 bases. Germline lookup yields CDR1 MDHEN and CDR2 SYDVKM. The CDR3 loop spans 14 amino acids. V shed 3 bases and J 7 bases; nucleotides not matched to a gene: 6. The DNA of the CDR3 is TGTGCCAGCAGTTTGGAGACAGGGGGTCGTGGCTACACCTTC. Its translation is CASSLETGGRGYTF.

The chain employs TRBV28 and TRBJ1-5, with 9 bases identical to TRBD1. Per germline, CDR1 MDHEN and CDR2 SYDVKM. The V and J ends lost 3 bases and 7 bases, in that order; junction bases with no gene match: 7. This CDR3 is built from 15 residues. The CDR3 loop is CASSLGQGFRQPQHF. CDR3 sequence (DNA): TGTGCCAGCAGTTTGGGACAGGGTTTCCGGCAGCCCCAGCATTTT.

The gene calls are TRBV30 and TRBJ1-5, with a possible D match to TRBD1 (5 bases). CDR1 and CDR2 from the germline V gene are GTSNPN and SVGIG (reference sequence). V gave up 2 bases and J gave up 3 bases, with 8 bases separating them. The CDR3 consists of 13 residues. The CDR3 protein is CAWSTGDNQPQHF. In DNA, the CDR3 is TGTGCCTGGAGTACAGGAGACAATCAGCCCCAGCATTTT.

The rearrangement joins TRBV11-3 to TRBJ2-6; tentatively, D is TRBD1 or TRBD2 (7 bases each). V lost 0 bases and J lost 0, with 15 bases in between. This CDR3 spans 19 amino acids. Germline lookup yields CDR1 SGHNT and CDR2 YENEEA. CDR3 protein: CASSLDRSRGGSGANVLTF. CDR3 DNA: TGTGCCAGCAGCTTAGATCGGTCCAGGGGGGGCTCTGGGGCCAACGTCCTGACTTTC.

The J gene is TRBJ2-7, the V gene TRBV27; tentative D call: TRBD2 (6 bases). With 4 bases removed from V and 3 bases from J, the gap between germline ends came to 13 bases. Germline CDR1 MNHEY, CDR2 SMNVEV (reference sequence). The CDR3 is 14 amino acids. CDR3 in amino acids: CASSSGTGGYEQYF. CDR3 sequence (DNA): TGTGCCAGCAGTTCCGGGACTGGAGGCTACGAGCAGTACTTC.

This CDR3 is CASTSGGNQPQHF. The CDR3 bases are TGTGCCAGCACCTCCGGGGGGAATCAGCCCCAGCATTTT. V and J are TRBV7-9 and TRBJ1-5; D may be TRBD1 (5 bases). Germline assignment: CDR1 SEHNR and CDR2 FQNEAQ (reference sequence). The CDR3 sequence is 13 residues long. V lost 7 bases and J 4 bases, leaving 11 bases between the germline ends.

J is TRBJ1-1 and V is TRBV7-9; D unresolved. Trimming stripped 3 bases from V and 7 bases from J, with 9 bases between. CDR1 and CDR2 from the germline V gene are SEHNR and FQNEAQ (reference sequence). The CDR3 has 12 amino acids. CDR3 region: CASSLAGREAFF. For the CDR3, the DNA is TGTGCCAGCAGCTTGGCAGGCCGTGAAGCTTTCTTT.

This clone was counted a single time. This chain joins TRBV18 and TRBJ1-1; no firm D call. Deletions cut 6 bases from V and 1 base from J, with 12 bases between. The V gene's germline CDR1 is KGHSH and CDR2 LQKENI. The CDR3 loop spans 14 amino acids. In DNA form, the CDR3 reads TGTGCCAGCTCGAGTTTGGAGGGGAACACTGAAGCTTTCTTT. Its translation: CASSSLEGNTEAFF.

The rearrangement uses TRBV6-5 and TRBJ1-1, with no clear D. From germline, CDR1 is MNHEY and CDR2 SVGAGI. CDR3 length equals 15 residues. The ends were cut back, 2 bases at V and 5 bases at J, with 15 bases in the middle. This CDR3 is CASSYAGVSGTEAFF. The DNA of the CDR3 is TGTGCCAGCAGTTACGCGGGAGTTAGTGGGACTGAAGCTTTCTTT.

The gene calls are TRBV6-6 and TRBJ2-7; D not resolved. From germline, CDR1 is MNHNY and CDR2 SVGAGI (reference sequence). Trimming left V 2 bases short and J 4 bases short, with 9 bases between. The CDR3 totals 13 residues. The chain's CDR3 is CASSYATEYEQYF. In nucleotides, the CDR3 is TGTGCCAGCAGTTACGCCACAGAATACGAGCAGTACTTC.

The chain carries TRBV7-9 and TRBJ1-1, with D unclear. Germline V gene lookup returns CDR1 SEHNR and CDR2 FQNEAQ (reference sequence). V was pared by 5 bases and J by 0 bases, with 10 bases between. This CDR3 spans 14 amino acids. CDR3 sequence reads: CASSMAAMNTEAFF. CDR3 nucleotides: TGTGCCAGCAGCATGGCGGCGATGAACACTGAAGCTTTCTTT.

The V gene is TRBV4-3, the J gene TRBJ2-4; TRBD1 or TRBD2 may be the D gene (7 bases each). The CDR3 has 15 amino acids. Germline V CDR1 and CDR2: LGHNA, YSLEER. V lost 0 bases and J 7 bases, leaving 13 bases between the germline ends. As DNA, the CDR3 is TGCGCCAGCAGCCAAGAATCCCAGGGGGGGAACATTCAGTACTTC. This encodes CASSQESQGGNIQYF.